The 9 T cell receptor beta chains in this list originate from one sample, sequenced in a study of human T cells and chemical hapten exposure (dated by TCRdb to the early 2020s). The time point label of this sample denotes: patch test 3, about 24 weeks after DPC sensitization. The treatment or condition label, read with the paper, signifies: therapeutic diphenylcyclopropenone sensitization with weekly scalp DPC. Library generation was performed with RACE. TCRdb shows the sequencer as NextSeq 500. TCRdb handled the public reads itself, with Q25 trimming in fastp and clone calling in MiXCR, and kept productive beta chains. Identical CDR3 protein sequences are pooled into one entry, listed with their most common genes and DNA. This sample has some 170,000 distinct CDR3 sequences in its table, and about a quarter of those were observed once. The ten top clones hold under 2.5% of the sample. The sequencing here drew on whole blood, taken in connection with sensitization to the hapten diphenylcyclopropenone (DPC). The receptors come from a woman younger than 35 with alopecia areata. Some clones in this sample may be carry-over from other donors' samples.

The genes are TRBV9 and TRBJ1-4; no firm D call. Germline V gene data show CDR1 as SGDLS and CDR2 as YYNGEE. Trimming pared 4 bases from V and 2 bases from J, leaving 9 bases between. CDR3 size: 14 residues. CDR3 sequence reads: CASSPSSTNEKLFF. The CDR3 DNA follows: TGTGCCAGCAGCCCTTCTTCCACTAATGAAAAACTGTTTTTT. Full variable domain (rest looked up from reference TRBV9 and TRBJ1-4): DSGVTQTPKHLITATGQRVTLRCSPRSGDLSVYWYQQSLDQGLQFLIQYYNGEERAKGNILERFSAQQFPDLHSELNLSSLELGDSALYFCASSPSSTNEKLFFGSGTQLSVL.

The chain uses TRBV6-2 or TRBV6-3 and TRBJ2-3; D is unresolved. The CDR3 covers 14 residues. V lost 2 bases and J lost 6, with 12 bases in between. Germline values: CDR1 MNHEY, CDR2 SVGEGT. CDR3 in amino acids: CASSYVRFRDTQYF. CDR3 DNA sequence: TGTGCCAGCAGTTACGTCAGGTTCAGGGATACGCAGTATTTT.

The genes are TRBV4-1 and TRBJ2-4, with TRBD1 as a possible D gene (6 bases). V was pared by 3 bases and J by 0 bases, with 12 bases between. The CDR3 has 16 residues. Germline V gene lookup returns CDR1 MGHRA and CDR2 YSYEKL. CDR3 loop: CASSHPTGLAKNIQYF. DNA of the CDR3: TGCGCCAGCAGCCACCCGACAGGCCTAGCCAAAAACATTCAGTACTTC.

This chain joins TRBV9 and TRBJ2-1, with TRBD2 identical over 7 bases. This CDR3 region has 15 residues. Per the germline V gene, CDR1 is SGDLS and CDR2 is YYNGEE. After removal of 4 bases from V and 8 bases from J, the junction contained 12 bases not matched to a gene. CDR3 in DNA: TGTGCCAGCAGCTTTCGGGACTCCCGGGGGGATGAGCAGTTCTTC. This encodes CASSFRDSRGDEQFF.

This chain connects TRBV20-1 to TRBJ2-2; 9 bases are shared with TRBD2. The junction had 2 bases not matched to a gene; V was cut back by 0 bases and J by 3 bases. Germline V gene lookup returns CDR1 DFQATT and CDR2 SNEGSKA (reference sequence). This CDR3 has 15 residues. The CDR3 sequence is CSAREREGYTGELFF. The CDR3 DNA sequence: TGCAGTGCTAGAGAGCGGGAGGGGTACACCGGGGAGCTGTTTTTT.

The J gene is TRBJ1-1, the V gene TRBV11-2, with a weak D call TRBD1 (5 bases). This CDR3 is built from 16 residues. Germline V lookup: CDR1 SGHAT, CDR2 FQNNGV. Trimming pared 4 bases from V and 4 bases from J, leaving 19 bases between. DNA of the CDR3: TGTGCCAGCAGCTCCCTCGTCCGGGGGAGCGGCACTGAAGCTTTCTTT. This encodes CASSSLVRGSGTEAFF.

The rearrangement links TRBV5-1 to TRBJ2-7; a weak D match, TRBD1 (6 bases). Germline-derived CDR1 and CDR2 are SGHRS and YFSETQ. V was pared by 4 bases and J by 4 bases, with 18 bases between. CDR3 length: 15 residues. As DNA, the CDR3 is TGCGCCAGCAGCCCTAACAGGGACCCTTCTTACGAGCAGTACTTC. Amino acids: CASSPNRDPSYEQYF.

The chain is built from TRBV25-1 and TRBJ1-2, with D hard to call. The CDR3 is made up of 14 amino acids. With 1 base removed from V and 3 bases from J, the gap between germline ends came to 9 bases. From germline, CDR1 is MGHDK and CDR2 SYGVNS. The CDR3 spells CASSEFGGYYGYTF. As DNA, the CDR3 is TGTGCCAGCAGTGAATTCGGCGGGTACTATGGCTACACCTTC.

DNA of the CDR3: TGTGCCAGCAGGCTAAACCCAGATACGCAGTATTTT. It codes for CASRLNPDTQYF. The chain couples TRBV6-2 or TRBV6-3 to TRBJ2-3; D is unresolved. The germline V gene has CDR1 MNHEY and CDR2 SVGEGT. The CDR3 loop spans 12 amino acids. Trimming removed 6 bases at V and 4 bases at J, with 8 bases between.